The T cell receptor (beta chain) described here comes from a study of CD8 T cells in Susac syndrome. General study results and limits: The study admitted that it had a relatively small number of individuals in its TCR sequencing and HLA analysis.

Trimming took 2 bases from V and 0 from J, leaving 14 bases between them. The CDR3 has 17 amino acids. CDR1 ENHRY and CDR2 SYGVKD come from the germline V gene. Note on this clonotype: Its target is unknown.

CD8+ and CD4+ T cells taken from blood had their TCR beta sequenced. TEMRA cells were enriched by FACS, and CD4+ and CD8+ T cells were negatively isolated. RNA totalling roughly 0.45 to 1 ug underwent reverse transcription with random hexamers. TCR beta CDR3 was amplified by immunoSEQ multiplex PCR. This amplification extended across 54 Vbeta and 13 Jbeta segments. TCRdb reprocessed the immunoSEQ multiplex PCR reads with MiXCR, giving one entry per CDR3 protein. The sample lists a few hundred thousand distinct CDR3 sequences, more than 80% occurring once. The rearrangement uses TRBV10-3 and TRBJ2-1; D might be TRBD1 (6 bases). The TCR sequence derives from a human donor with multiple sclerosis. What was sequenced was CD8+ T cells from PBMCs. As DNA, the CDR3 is TGTGCCATCAGTGAGAACTCAGGGGATAGCTCCTACAATGAGCAGTTCTTC. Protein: CAISENSGDSSYNEQFF.